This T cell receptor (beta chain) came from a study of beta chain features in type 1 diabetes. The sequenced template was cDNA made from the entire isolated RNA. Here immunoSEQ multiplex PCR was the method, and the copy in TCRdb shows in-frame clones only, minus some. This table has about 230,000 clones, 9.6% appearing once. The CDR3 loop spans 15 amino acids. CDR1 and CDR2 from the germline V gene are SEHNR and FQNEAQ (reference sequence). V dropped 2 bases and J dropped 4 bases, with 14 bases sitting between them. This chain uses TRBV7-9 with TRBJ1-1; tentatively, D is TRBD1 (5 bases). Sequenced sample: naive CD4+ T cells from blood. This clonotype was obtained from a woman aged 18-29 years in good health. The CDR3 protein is CASSLRAGGVTEAFF. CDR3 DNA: TGTGCCAGCAGCTTAAGGGCCGGGGGGGTCACTGAAGCTTTCTTT. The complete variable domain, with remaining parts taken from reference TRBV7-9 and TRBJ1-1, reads DTGVSQNPRHKITKRGQNVTFRCDPISEHNRLYWYRQTLGQGPEFLTYFQNEAQLEKSRLLSDRFSAERPKGSFSTLEIQRTEQGDSAMYLCASSLRAGGVTEAFFGQGTRLTVV.